This T cell receptor (beta chain) is from a study of beta chain features in type 1 diabetes. Germline CDR1 is SGHTA and CDR2 is FQGNSA. The CDR3 length is 13 residues. J gave up 4 bases and V 5 bases, and 4 bases lay outside the gene matches. This clone occurred a few times. No antigen is known for it. The study's findings and limits: Sequencing used cDNA, and cells with high TCR expression could therefore be over-represented. Compared with healthy donors, patients appeared to share more similar naive, central memory and regulatory TCRB repertoires. When Type 1 diabetes patients were examined, their TCRB CDR3s proved moderately but significantly shorter in all four CD4+ subsets. VDJ junctions in type 1 diabetes patients carried more deletions and fewer insertions.

As every portion of the isolated RNA was reverse transcribed, the sequencing read expressed TCRB transcripts. This table comes from immunoSEQ multiplex PCR, and its TCRdb copy is limited to in-frame clones, with some not included. The sample records 200,000 to 300,000 clones, roughly 13% being singletons. This clonotype originated in a man in his thirties or forties with type 1 diabetes. What was sequenced was naive CD4+ T cells from blood. This sequence joins TRBV7-2 and TRBJ2-5; TRBD1 matches at 7 bases. CDR3 residues: CASSRDRAETQYF. DNA of the CDR3: TGTGCCAGCAGCCGAGACAGGGCAGAGACCCAGTACTTC.